Given below is one T cell receptor beta chain in context. The repertoire was sequenced with immunoSEQ multiplex PCR; TCRdb's copy has only in-frame clones and lacks some. The table lists approximately 220,000 clones, 80% to 90% of them singletons, with roughly 3% in the top ten. The sample originates from a study of blood T cell repertoires in COVID-19. About the research overall: Sites across the United States, Italy and Spain contributed samples from acute and convalescent COVID-19. Sources were T cells, B-cell-depleted T cells, or PBMCs; the material itself was cDNA or gDNA.

CDR1 and CDR2 from the germline V gene are SGHRS and YFSETQ. The CDR3 covers 15 residues. V lost 3 bases to trimming and J lost 4 bases; unmatched junction nucleotides: 5. Participant age was about 18 to 89 years, and participants resided in roughly 24 US areas. Sequenced sample: PBMCs or T cells enriched from blood (not recorded which). This chain connects TRBV5-1 to TRBJ2-2, with TRBD1 identical over 8 bases. This TCR came from a young woman in a cohort exposed to, infected with or recovered from COVID-19 (not recorded which). The CDR3 here is CASSSGQGVTGELFF. The CDR3 nucleotides read TGCGCCAGCAGCTCCGGACAGGGCGTCACCGGGGAGCTGTTTTTT.